These T cell receptor beta chains were read from a single sample in a study of blood T cell repertoires in COVID-19. Here immunoSEQ multiplex PCR was the method, and the copy in TCRdb shows in-frame clones only, minus some. The profile shows hundreds of thousands of clones, about 86% of them singletons. The sample comprised PBMCs or T cells enriched from blood (not recorded which). The receptors shown here come from a woman aged 40 to 50 with acute COVID-19. Both conserved end residues are part of each CDR3. The D gene is left open where the match is weak. Clone size is shown for a subset of rows, as once, few, many or a class of expanded clone.

CDR3 length,V gene,D gene,J gene,clone size,CDR3 DNA,CDR3 protein
14,TRBV5-1,TRBD2,TRBJ2-1,.,TGCGCCAGCAGCGTCCTAGCGGGAGCGGGTGAGCAGTTCTTC,CASSVLAGAGEQFF
16,TRBV4-2,.,TRBJ1-3,.,TGTGCCAGCAGCCTTGATCACCAGGGTTCTGGAAACACCATATATTTT,CASSLDHQGSGNTIYF
14,TRBV10-3,TRBD1,TRBJ1-6,once,TGTGCCATCAGCGACGGGACAGCGAATTCACCCCTCCACTTT,CAISDGTANSPLHF
14,TRBV5-8,TRBD2,TRBJ2-7,.,TGTGCCAGCAGCTTTTACGGGAGGGCCGGCGAGCAGTACTTC,CASSFYGRAGEQYF
12,TRBV2,.,TRBJ2-5,.,TGTGCCAGCAGTGATCACACAGAGACCCAGTACTTC,CASSDHTETQYF
14,TRBV5-1,.,TRBJ1-6,.,TGCGCCAGCAGCCCCGGGACATTGGATTCACCCCTCCACTTT,CASSPGTLDSPLHF
13,TRBV2,TRBD1,TRBJ2-5,.,TGTGCCAGCAGCCGGACAGGCCAAGAGACCCAGTACTTC,CASSRTGQETQYF
16,TRBV19,.,TRBJ2-3,.,TGTGCCAGTAGTATAATTGGCTTGGGTAGCCCAGATACGCAGTATTTT,CASSIIGLGSPDTQYF
15,TRBV13,.,TRBJ1-1,once,TGTGCCAGCAGCCTCGACTGGGAGGAGAACACTGAAGCTTTCTTT,CASSLDWEENTEAFF
13,TRBV28,.,TRBJ2-7,.,TGTGCCAGCAGTGGGGGCCCCTACGCAGAGCAGTACTTC,CASSGGPYAEQYF
16,TRBV6-5,TRBD2,TRBJ2-1,.,TGTGCCAGCAGTTACTCGTTGGGACTAGCGGGAGATGAGCAGTTCTTC,CASSYSLGLAGDEQFF
18,TRBV7-7,.,TRBJ1-5,few,TGTGCCAGCAGCTTAGTTGTGGGGCGCGAGGATAGCAATCAGCCCCAGCATTTT,CASSLVVGREDSNQPQHF
19,TRBV7-2,TRBD2,TRBJ2-1,.,TGTGCCAGCAGCTTATACGAGAGTCGTTTTAGCGGGAGTTACTATGAGCAGTTCTTC,CASSLYESRFSGSYYEQFF
17,TRBV27,TRBD2,TRBJ2-1,.,TGTGCCAGCAGCAAGATCCCGAAGATAGCGGGAGGCAATGAGCAGTTCTTC,CASSKIPKIAGGNEQFF
14,TRBV10-2,TRBD1,TRBJ1-6,.,TGCGCCAGCAGCCGGACAGGGACGAATTCACCCCTCCACTTT,CASSRTGTNSPLHF
13,TRBV7-9,.,TRBJ1-1,.,TGTGCCAGCAGCCCTGACAGTAACACTGAAGCTTTCTTT,CASSPDSNTEAFF
13,TRBV11-2,.,TRBJ1-4,.,TGTGCCAGCAGCTTAGGGGGCGCGGAAAAACTGTTTTTT,CASSLGGAEKLFF
15,TRBV24-1,TRBD1,TRBJ1-2,once,TGTGCCACCAGTGATGGGGGACAGGGGAGCTATGGCTACACCTTC,CATSDGGQGSYGYTF
15,TRBV7-9,.,TRBJ2-7,.,TGTGCCAGCAGCTTAGCGGGTAGCAAAACCTACGAGCAGTACTTC,CASSLAGSKTYEQYF
14,TRBV7-2,TRBD2,TRBJ2-3,.,TGTGCCAGCAGAACCGGGAGGGGGACAGATACGCAGTATTTT,CASRTGRGTDTQYF
15,TRBV6-5,.,TRBJ1-3,.,TGTGCCCTTCTGACTGGGAGAGACTCTGGAAACACCATATATTTT,CALLTGRDSGNTIYF
15,TRBV11-2,.,TRBJ1-1,.,TGTGCCAGCAGCCATTTAGACAGCATGAACACTGAAGCTTTCTTT,CASSHLDSMNTEAFF
16,TRBV28,.,TRBJ2-3,.,TGTGCCAGCAGTTCTCGGTCGGGACAACGCACAGATACGCAGTATTTT,CASSSRSGQRTDTQYF
15,TRBV4-2,.,TRBJ2-3,.,TGTGCCAGCAGCCACCCGGGAGATAAGCCAGATACGCAGTATTTT,CASSHPGDKPDTQYF
15,TRBV28,TRBD2,TRBJ2-7,.,TGTGCCAGCAGTCCCGAGACTAGCGGAGCCCACGAGCAGTACTTC,CASSPETSGAHEQYF
17,TRBV10-2,.,TRBJ1-1,.,TGCGCCACTCTCGGGGGGGGCCGTCAAAAAACGAACACTGAAGCTTTCTTT,CATLGGGRQKTNTEAFF
18,TRBV28,TRBD2,TRBJ2-7,.,TGTGCCAGCAGTTTATACTCGGTAGCGGGACTTACCTCCTACGAGCAGTACTTC,CASSLYSVAGLTSYEQYF
15,TRBV7-9,TRBD1,TRBJ1-4,.,TGTGCCAGCAGCTTAGCGCACACAGGGGACGAAAAACTGTTTTTT,CASSLAHTGDEKLFF
15,TRBV4-1,TRBD1,TRBJ2-7,few,TGCGCCAGCAGCCAACGGACAGGAGGCTCCTACGAGCAGTACTTC,CASSQRTGGSYEQYF
16,TRBV28,.,TRBJ2-3,.,TGTGCCAGCAGTCCCATTCCGGGCCGGGATAGAGATACGCAGTATTTT,CASSPIPGRDRDTQYF
13,TRBV6-5,.,TRBJ2-1,.,TGTGCCACCCTTGGGGAGTCGCACAATGAGCAGTTCTTC,CATLGESHNEQFF
12,TRBV24-1,.,TRBJ2-3,.,TGTGCCACCAGTCATGAGACAGATACGCAGTATTTT,CATSHETDTQYF
14,TRBV30,.,TRBJ2-5,.,TGTGCCTGGAGTGTGGGAGGCAGTGGAGAGACCCAGTACTTC,CAWSVGGSGETQYF
13,TRBV28,.,TRBJ2-1,.,TGTGCCAGCACCTCCGGGTCTAACAATGAGCAGTTCTTC,CASTSGSNNEQFF
17,TRBV7-8,TRBD2,TRBJ2-7,.,TGTGCCAGCAGCCCCGAGGGACTAGCGGGAGCGGGCAACGAGCAGTACTTC,CASSPEGLAGAGNEQYF
14,TRBV10-2,TRBD2,TRBJ2-3,.,TGCGCCAGCAGTTTTGACGGGAGGAGGTATACGCAGTATTTT,CASSFDGRRYTQYF
14,TRBV29-1,.,TRBJ2-5,.,TGCAGCGTGGAACCAGGGGATCGGTTGGAGACCCAGTACTTC,CSVEPGDRLETQYF
13,TRBV3-1/TRBV3-2,.,TRBJ2-7,.,TGTGCCAGCAGCCTCAGGGAGGCAAGCGAGCAGTACTTC,CASSLREASEQYF